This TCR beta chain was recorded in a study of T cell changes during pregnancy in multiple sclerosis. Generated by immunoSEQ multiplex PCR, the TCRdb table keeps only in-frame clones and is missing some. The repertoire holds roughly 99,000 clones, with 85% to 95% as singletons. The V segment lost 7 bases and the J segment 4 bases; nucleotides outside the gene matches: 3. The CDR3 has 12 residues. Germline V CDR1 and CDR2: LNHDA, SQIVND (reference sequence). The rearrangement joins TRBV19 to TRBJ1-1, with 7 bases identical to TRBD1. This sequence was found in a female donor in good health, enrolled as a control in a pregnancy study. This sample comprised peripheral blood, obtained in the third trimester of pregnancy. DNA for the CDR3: TGTGCCAGTACAGGGGGGAGCACTGAAGCTTTCTTT. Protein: CASTGGSTEAFF.